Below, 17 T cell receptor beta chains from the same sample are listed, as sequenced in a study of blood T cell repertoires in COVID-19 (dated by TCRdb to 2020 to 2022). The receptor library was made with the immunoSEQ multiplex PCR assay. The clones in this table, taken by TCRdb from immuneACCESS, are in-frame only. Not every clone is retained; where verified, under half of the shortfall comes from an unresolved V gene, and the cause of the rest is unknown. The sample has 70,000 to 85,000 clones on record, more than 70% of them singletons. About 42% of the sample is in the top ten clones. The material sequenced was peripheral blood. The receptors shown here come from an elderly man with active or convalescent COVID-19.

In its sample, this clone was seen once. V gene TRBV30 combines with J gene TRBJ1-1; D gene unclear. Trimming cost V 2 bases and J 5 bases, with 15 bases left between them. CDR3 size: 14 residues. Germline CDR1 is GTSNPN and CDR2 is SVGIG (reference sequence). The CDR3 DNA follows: TGTGCCTGGAGTCAACGCCGCGCGGGGACTGAAGCTTTCTTT. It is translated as CAWSQRRAGTEAFF.

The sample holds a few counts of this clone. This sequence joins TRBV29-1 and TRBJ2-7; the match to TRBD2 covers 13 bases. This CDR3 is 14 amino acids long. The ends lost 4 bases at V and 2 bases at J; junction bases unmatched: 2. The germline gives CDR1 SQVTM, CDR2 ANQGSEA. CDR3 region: CSVAGTSGAYEQYF. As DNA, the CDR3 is TGCAGCGTTGCCGGGACTAGCGGGGCCTACGAGCAGTACTTC.

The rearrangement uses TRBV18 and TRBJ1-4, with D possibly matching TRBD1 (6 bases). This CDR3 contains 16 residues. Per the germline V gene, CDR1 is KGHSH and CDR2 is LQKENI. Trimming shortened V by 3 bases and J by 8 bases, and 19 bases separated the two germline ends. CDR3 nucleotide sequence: TGTGCCAGCTCACCTAGGGGGGGCGCGCATGAAGAAAAACTGTTTTTT. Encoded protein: CASSPRGGAHEEKLFF.

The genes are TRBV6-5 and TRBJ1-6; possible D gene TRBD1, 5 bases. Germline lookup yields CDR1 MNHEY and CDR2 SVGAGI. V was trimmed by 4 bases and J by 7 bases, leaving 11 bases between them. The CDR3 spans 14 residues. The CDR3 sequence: CASSSQGLNSPLHF. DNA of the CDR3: TGTGCCAGCAGTTCCCAGGGCCTGAATTCACCCCTCCACTTT.

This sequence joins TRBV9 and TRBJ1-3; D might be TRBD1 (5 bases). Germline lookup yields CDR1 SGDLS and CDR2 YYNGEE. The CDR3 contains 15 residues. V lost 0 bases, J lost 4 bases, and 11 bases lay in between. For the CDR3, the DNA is TGTGCCAGCAGCGTAGGACAGCTCGGCGGAAACACCATATATTTT. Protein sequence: CASSVGQLGGNTIYF.

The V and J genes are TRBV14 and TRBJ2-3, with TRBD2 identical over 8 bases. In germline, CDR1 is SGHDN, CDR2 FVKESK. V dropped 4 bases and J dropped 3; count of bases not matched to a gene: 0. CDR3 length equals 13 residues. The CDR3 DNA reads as TGTGCCAGCAGCCTAGCGGGAACAGATACGCAGTATTTT. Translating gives CASSLAGTDTQYF.

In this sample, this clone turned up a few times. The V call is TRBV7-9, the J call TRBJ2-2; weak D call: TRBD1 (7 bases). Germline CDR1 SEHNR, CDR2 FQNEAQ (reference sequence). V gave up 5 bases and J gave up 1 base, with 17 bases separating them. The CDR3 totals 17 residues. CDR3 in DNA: TGTGCCAGCAGCCCACCGAGGGGGCGGGAGAACACCGGGGAGCTGTTTTTT. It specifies CASSPPRGRENTGELFF.

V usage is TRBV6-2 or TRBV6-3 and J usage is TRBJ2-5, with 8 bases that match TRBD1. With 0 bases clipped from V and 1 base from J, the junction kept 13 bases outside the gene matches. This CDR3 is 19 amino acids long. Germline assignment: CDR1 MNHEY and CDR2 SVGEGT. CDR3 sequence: CASSYSPSTGGGPQETQYF. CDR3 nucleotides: TGTGCCAGCAGTTACTCTCCGTCTACAGGGGGTGGTCCCCAAGAGACCCAGTACTTC.

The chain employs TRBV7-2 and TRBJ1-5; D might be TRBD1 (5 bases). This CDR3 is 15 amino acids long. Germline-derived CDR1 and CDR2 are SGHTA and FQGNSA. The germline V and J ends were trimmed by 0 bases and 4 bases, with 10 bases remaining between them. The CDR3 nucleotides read TGTGCCAGCAGCTTAGCAGGGGTCGGGAATCAGCCCCAGCATTTT. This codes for CASSLAGVGNQPQHF.

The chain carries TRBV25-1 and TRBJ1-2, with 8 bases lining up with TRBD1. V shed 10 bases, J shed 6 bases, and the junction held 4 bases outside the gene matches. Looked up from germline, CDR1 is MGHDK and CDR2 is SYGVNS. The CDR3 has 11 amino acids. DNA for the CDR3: TGTGCCACCAGGACAGGGCATGGCTACACCTTC. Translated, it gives CATRTGHGYTF.

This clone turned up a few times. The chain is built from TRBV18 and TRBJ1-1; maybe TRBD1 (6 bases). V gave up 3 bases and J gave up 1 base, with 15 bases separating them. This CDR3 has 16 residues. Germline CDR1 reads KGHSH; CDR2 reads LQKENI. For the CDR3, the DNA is TGTGCCAGCTCACCCTCGACAGGTAACACGAACACTGAAGCTTTCTTT. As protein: CASSPSTGNTNTEAFF.

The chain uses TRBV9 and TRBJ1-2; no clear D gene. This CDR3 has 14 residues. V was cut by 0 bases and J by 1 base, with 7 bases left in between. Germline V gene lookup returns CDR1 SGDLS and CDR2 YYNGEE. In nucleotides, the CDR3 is TGTGCCAGCAGCGTAGGGCCGGGTAACTATGGCTACACCTTC. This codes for CASSVGPGNYGYTF.

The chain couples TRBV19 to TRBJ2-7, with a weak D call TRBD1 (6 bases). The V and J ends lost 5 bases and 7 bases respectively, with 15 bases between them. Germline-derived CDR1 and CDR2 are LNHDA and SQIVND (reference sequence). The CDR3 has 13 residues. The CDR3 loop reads CASSEQGSGEQYF. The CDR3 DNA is TGTGCCAGTAGTGAACAGGGTAGTGGTGAGCAGTACTTC.

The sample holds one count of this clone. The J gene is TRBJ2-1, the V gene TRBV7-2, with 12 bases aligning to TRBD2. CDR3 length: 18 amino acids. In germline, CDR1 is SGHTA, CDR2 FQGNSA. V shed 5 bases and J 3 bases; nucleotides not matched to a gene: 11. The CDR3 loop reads CASSRFISTSGGYNEQFF. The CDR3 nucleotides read TGTGCCAGCAGCCGCTTCATTTCGACTAGCGGGGGCTACAATGAGCAGTTCTTC.

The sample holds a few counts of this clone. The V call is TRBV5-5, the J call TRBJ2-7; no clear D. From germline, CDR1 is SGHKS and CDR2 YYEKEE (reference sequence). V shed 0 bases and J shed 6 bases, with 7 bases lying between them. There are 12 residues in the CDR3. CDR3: CASSLGELEQYF. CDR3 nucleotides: TGTGCCAGCAGCTTGGGTGAACTCGAGCAGTACTTC.

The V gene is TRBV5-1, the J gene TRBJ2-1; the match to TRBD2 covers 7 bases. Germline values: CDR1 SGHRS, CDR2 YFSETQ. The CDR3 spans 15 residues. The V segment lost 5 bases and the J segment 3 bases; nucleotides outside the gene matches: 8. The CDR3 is CASRLSGEGYNEQFF. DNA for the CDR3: TGCGCCAGCAGGCTCAGCGGGGAAGGCTACAATGAGCAGTTCTTC.

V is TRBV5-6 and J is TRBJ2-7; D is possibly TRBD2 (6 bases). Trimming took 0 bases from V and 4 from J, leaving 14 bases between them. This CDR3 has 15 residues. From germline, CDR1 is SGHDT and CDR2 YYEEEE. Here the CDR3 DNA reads TGTGCCAGCAGCTTGGGGGCTAGCGCGATTTACGAGCAGTACTTC. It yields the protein CASSLGASAIYEQYF.